The TCR beta chain described here comes from a study of CD8 T cells in Susac syndrome. The CDR3 spans 14 residues. Germline V gene lookup returns CDR1 LNHDA and CDR2 SQIVND (reference sequence). The V and J ends lost 3 bases and 5 bases respectively, with 11 bases between them. With random hexamers, reverse transcription was performed on roughly 0.5 to 1 ug of RNA. MiXCR was run by TCRdb on the immunoSEQ multiplex PCR reads, yielding one entry per CDR3 protein. The sample carries 150,000 to 200,000 distinct CDR3 sequences, 85% to 95% recorded once. This clonotype was counted once. Patients having Susac syndrome satisfied recently defined diagnostic criteria for definite or probable disease.

V gene TRBV19 combines with J gene TRBJ1-5; D is unresolved. This receptor was taken from a human donor with Susac syndrome. The sample consisted of CD8+ T cells from PBMCs. The CDR3 region is CASSIHGRDQPQHF. The DNA for the CDR3 is TGTGCCAGTAGTATTCATGGTAGGGATCAGCCCCAGCATTTT. Drawing the rest from reference TRBV19 and TRBJ1-5, the complete variable domain is DGGITQSPKYLFRKEGQNVTLSCEQNLNHDAMYWYRQDPGQGLRLIYYSQIVNDFQKGDIAEGYSVSREKKESFPLTVTSAQKNPTAFYLCASSIHGRDQPQHFGDGTRLSIL.